The 3 T cell receptor beta chains given below trace back to one sample, sequenced in a study of blood T cell repertoires in COVID-19. Sequenced by immunoSEQ multiplex PCR; TCRdb stores in-frame clones only, minus some. This sample has about 350,000 clones, with about 92% found just once. The sequencing input was peripheral blood. The receptors derive from a woman aged 55-70 years with COVID-19, enrolled during active disease.

This chain connects TRBV7-2 to TRBJ1-6; no clear D gene. The V end was cut by 0 bases, the J end by 7 bases, with 10 bases between. The CDR3 sequence is 15 residues long. Germline CDR1 reads SGHTA; CDR2 reads FQGNSA. The DNA for the CDR3 is TGTGCCAGCAGCTTAGCGAGGGCCGAAAATTCACCCCTCCACTTT. Translated: CASSLARAENSPLHF.

The chain links TRBV9 to TRBJ2-5, with TRBD2 matching 8 bases. CDR1 is SGDLS, CDR2 YYNGEE, per germline. CDR3 length: 17 residues. V lost 3 bases, J lost 2 bases, and 12 bases stayed unmatched. The DNA of the CDR3 is TGTGCCAGCAGCGCCGGTTCCGCGGGGGGTATTCAAGAGACCCAGTACTTC. This sequence encodes CASSAGSAGGIQETQYF.

The count of this clone is one. The chain recombines TRBV7-2 with TRBJ2-3; 8 nucleotides align to TRBD1. The CDR3 runs 14 residues. Germline V gene data show CDR1 as SGHTA and CDR2 as FQGNSA. The trim removed 5 bases at V and 2 bases at J, leaving 3 bases unmatched. The CDR3 DNA is TGTGCCAGCAGCAGGACAGGGCCCACAGATACGCAGTATTTT. Protein sequence: CASSRTGPTDTQYF.